The 11 T cell receptor beta chains presented below share a single source sample, sequenced in a study of OX40 agonist ivuxolimab in advanced cancers. Using immunoSEQ multiplex PCR, the repertoire was profiled, and TCRdb retains in-frame clones only, with some absent. The table has approximately 59,000 clones, about nine tenths seen once. The sample here was CD4+ or CD8+ T cells sorted from blood, taken in a trial of the OX40 agonist ivuxolimab. Receptor source: an adult with an advanced solid tumor such as melanoma, head and neck, liver or kidney cancer.

This chain uses TRBV7-3 with TRBJ2-3, with 9 bases lining up with TRBD2. The germline V gene has CDR1 SGHTA and CDR2 FQGTGA. This CDR3 contains 16 residues. V lost 4 bases to trimming and J lost 3 bases; unmatched junction nucleotides: 8. The CDR3 reads CASSSYSGSGTDTQYF. As DNA, the CDR3 is TGTGCCAGCAGCTCTTATAGCGGGAGTGGGACAGATACGCAGTATTTT.

The J gene is TRBJ2-3, the V gene TRBV7-3, with no clear D. Germline lookup yields CDR1 SGHTA and CDR2 FQGTGA. This CDR3 has 13 amino acids. Trimming left V 5 bases short and J 1 base short, with 7 bases between. CDR3 amino acids: CASSAEGTDTQYF. CDR3 DNA sequence: TGTGCCAGCAGCGCTGAGGGCACAGATACGCAGTATTTT.

The rearrangement uses TRBV6-5 and TRBJ1-3; D call uncertain. The CDR3 extends over 14 amino acids. Looked up from germline, CDR1 is MNHEY and CDR2 is SVGAGI. V gave up 0 bases and J gave up 3 bases, with 6 bases separating them. The CDR3 bases are TGTGCCAGCAGTTACTCACCACATGGAAACACCATATATTTT. Translation: CASSYSPHGNTIYF.

In nucleotides, the CDR3 is TGTGCCATCAGTGAGCCCGGTCAGGGGGCGATTGCTTTCTTT. Its protein product is CAISEPGQGAIAFF. The rearrangement joins TRBV10-3 to TRBJ1-1, with 8 bases fitting TRBD1. V trimming: 2 bases; J trimming: 11 bases; junction bases outside the gene matches: 10. This CDR3 is 14 amino acids long. Germline V gene lookup returns CDR1 ENHRY and CDR2 SYGVKD.

This rearrangement joins TRBV7-3 to TRBJ1-6, with 9 bases aligning to TRBD1. Germline V gene lookup returns CDR1 SGHTA and CDR2 FQGTGA. The CDR3 runs to 13 residues. J gave up 7 bases and V 8 bases, and 3 bases lay outside the gene matches. CDR3 in amino acids: CASGTGPNSPLHF. CDR3 in DNA: TGTGCCAGCGGGACAGGGCCCAATTCACCCCTCCACTTT.

As regards this clone: The junction departs from germline at one end; a sequencing error may be responsible. The gene calls are TRBV5-1 and TRBJ2-3; D unresolved. This CDR3 contains 15 residues. The germline V gene encodes CDR1 SGHRS and CDR2 YFSETQ. The CDR3 region is CATSSRFSAPDTQYF. The DNA for the CDR3 is TGCGCCACCAGCTCTAGATTTTCGGCCCCAGATACGCAGTATTTT.

The CDR3 nucleotides read TGTGCCAGCTCACCATCTAGCGCGGGCACCGGGGAGCTGTTTTTT. Its protein product is CASSPSSAGTGELFF. J is TRBJ2-2 and V is TRBV18; possibly TRBD2 for D (6 bases). CDR3 length: 15 amino acids. In germline, CDR1 is KGHSH, CDR2 LQKENI. The V gene lost 2 bases and the J gene lost 4 bases, with 11 bases spanning the gap.

The DNA of the CDR3 is TGTGCCACCAGCAGAGAGAGTCAGCCCCAGCATTTT. It translates to CATSRESQPQHF. The chain carries TRBV15 and TRBJ1-5; no reliable D call. V gave up 0 bases and J gave up 6 bases, with 3 bases separating them. Per germline, CDR1 LNHNV and CDR2 YYDKDF (reference sequence). This CDR3 has 12 residues.

This clone was detected only a few times. The chain carries TRBV11-1 and TRBJ2-7; D is unclear. There are 14 residues in the CDR3. Trimming cost V 5 bases and J 2 bases, with 13 bases left between them. The V gene's germline CDR1 is SGHAT and CDR2 FQDESV (reference sequence). CDR3 protein: CASSPWAGTYEQYF. DNA of the CDR3: TGTGCCAGCAGCCCCTGGGCAGGCACCTACGAGCAGTACTTC.

This chain uses TRBV19 with TRBJ2-3; D unresolved. CDR3 length equals 16 residues. CDR1 LNHDA and CDR2 SQIVND come from the germline V gene (reference sequence). The V and J ends lost 0 bases and 4 bases respectively, with 14 bases between them. The CDR3 nucleotides read TGTGCCAGTAGTATAGAAGGCAGTGGTGGGCCAGATACGCAGTATTTT. Amino acid sequence: CASSIEGSGGPDTQYF.

CDR3 nucleotides: TGTGCCAGCAGTCGCCGTGGAGCGGGACAGGGAAATGAGCAGTTCTTC. As protein: CASSRRGAGQGNEQFF. The chain has TRBV28 and TRBJ2-1; 9 nucleotides line up with TRBD1. The germline gives CDR1 MDHEN, CDR2 SYDVKM. Trimming removed 5 bases from V and 7 bases from J; junction bases left unmatched: 12. This CDR3 is 16 amino acids long. Based on the CDR3 plus reference TRBV28 and TRBJ2-1, the full variable domain is DVKVTQSSRYLVKRTGEKVFLECVQDMDHENMFWYRQDPGLGLRLIYFSYDVKMKEKGDIPEGYSVSREKKERFSLILESASTNQTSMYLCASSRRGAGQGNEQFFGPGTRLTVL.